This T cell receptor (beta chain) was retrieved from a study of metastatic and nonmetastatic thyroid tumors. Study in general: A comparison of repertoires was made across blood and tumor or nodule tissue from malignant and benign thyroid patients.

In the authors' methods: Researchers built a distant-metastasis classifier for papillary thyroid cancer that drew on CDR3 differences across clinicopathological groups. Using MiXCR, TCRdb reanalyzed the PCR reads. These V and J calls originate from TCRdb's pipeline instead of the authors' own analysis. The table has around 27,000 clones, about a quarter seen once. This clone showed up many times. Germline V gives CDR1 LNHDA, CDR2 SQIVND (reference sequence). Trimming pared 4 bases from V and 4 bases from J, leaving 5 bases between. This CDR3 region has 12 residues. Thyroid surgery took place with no prior treatment in any patient.

The V and J genes are TRBV19 and TRBJ2-1; no firm D call. The sequence was collected from a female donor with papillary thyroid cancer or a benign thyroid nodule (not recorded which). Some clones in this sample may be carry-over from other donors' samples. The sequenced sample was blood. CDR3: CASSNGYNEQFF. CDR3 in DNA: TGTGCCAGTAGTAACGGGTACAATGAGCAGTTCTTC. Filled out from reference TRBV19 and TRBJ2-1, the complete variable domain reads DGGITQSPKYLFRKEGQNVTLSCEQNLNHDAMYWYRQDPGQGLRLIYYSQIVNDFQKGDIAEGYSVSREKKESFPLTVTSAQKNPTAFYLCASSNGYNEQFFGPGTRLTVL.